This entry features one TCR beta chain sequence. The entry originates in a study of control samples from healthy donors and cancer patients. The CDR3 runs to 19 residues. Sequencing used immunoSEQ multiplex PCR; TCRdb keeps in-frame clones, though not all of them. Among approximately 60,000 clones listed, approximately 90% were seen once. This chain connects TRBV1 to TRBJ2-3; the D call TRBD2 from the table was never checked on the DNA. TRBV1 is a pseudogene locus. What was sequenced was PBMCs. The sequence was obtained from a man aged 30 to 39 with colorectal cancer. CDR3 loop: CTSSQDHRVAGGPSDTQYF. In DNA, the CDR3 is TGCACCAGCAGCCAAGATCATCGGGTAGCGGGGGGGCCCTCAGATACGCAGTATTTT.